This T cell receptor (beta chain) was recovered during a study of blood T cell repertoires in COVID-19. The CDR3 is 14 residues long. Germline lookup yields CDR1 LNHNV and CDR2 YYDKDF (reference sequence). Losses at the gene ends were 3 bases for V and 8 bases for J; bases not matched to a gene: 1. Only in-frame clones appear in the TCRdb table, and some are missing; sequencing was by immunoSEQ multiplex PCR. The sample lists 200,000 to 250,000 clones, less than 90% seen once, with 2.5% to 3% in the top ten. What was sequenced was PBMCs or T cells enriched from blood (not recorded which). V is TRBV15 and J is TRBJ1-6; 10 nucleotides match TRBD1. The origin of this receptor is a woman in her twenties or thirties who had recovered from COVID-19. CDR3 bases: TGTGCCACCAGCAGCGGGACAGGGGATTCACCCCTCCACTTT. Translating it yields CATSSGTGDSPLHF. Full variable domain (rest looked up from reference TRBV15 and TRBJ1-6): DAMVIQNPRYQVTQFGKPVTLSCSQTLNHNVMYWYQQKSSQAPKLLFHYYDKDFNNEADTPDNFQSRRPNTSFCFLDIRSPGLGDTAMYLCATSSGTGDSPLHFGNGTRLTVT.